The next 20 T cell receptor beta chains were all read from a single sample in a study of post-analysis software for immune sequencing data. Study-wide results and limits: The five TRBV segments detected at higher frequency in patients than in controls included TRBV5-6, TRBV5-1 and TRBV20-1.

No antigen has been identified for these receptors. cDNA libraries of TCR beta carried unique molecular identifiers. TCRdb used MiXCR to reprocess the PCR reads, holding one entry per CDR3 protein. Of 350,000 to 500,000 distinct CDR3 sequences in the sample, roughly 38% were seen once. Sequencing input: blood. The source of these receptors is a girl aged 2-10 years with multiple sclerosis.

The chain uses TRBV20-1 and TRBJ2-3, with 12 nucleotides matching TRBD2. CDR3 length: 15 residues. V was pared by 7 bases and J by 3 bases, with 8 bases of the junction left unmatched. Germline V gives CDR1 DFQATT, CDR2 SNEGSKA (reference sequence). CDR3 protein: CSVTTGLAGTDTQYF. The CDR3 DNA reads TGCAGTGTCACCACTGGACTAGCGGGAACAGATACGCAGTATTTT.

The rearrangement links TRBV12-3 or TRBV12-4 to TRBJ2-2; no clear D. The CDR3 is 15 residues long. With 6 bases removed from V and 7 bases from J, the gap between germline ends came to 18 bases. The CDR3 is CASRRKELPGGELFF. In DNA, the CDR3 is TGTGCCAGCAGGAGAAAGGAACTGCCTGGCGGGGAGCTGTTTTTT.

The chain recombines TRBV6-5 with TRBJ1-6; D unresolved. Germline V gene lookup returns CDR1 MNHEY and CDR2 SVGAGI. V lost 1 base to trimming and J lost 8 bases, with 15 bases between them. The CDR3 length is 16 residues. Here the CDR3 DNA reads TGTGCCAGCAGTTACTTTCTTGAGACTGCTGATTCACCCCTCCACTTT. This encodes CASSYFLETADSPLHF.

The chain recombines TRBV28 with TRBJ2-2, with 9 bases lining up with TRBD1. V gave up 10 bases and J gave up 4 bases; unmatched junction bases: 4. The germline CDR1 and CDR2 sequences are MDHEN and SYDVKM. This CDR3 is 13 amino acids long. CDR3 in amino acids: CATGTGLTGELFF. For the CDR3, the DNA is TGTGCCACCGGGACAGGGCTCACCGGGGAGCTGTTTTTT.

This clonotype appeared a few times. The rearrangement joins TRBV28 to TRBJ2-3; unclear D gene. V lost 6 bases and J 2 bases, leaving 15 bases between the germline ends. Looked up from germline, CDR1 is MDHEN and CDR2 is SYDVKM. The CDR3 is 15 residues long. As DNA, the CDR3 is TGTGCCAGCAGGTTCACCGCTAGACCCACAGATACGCAGTATTTT. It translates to CASRFTARPTDTQYF.

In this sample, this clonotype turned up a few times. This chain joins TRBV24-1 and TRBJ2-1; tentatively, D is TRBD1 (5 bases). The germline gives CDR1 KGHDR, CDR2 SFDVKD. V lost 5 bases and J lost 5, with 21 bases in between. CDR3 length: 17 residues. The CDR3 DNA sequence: TGTGCCACCAGTGGGGGCAGGCCGCGGATAGAGGACAATGAGCAGTTCTTC. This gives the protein CATSGGRPRIEDNEQFF.

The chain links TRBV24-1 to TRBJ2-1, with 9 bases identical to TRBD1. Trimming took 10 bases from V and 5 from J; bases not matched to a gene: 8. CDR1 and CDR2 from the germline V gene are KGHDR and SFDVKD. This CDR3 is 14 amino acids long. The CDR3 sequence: CATKTGGWDNEQFF. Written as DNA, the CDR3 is TGTGCCACTAAAACAGGGGGCTGGGACAATGAGCAGTTCTTC.

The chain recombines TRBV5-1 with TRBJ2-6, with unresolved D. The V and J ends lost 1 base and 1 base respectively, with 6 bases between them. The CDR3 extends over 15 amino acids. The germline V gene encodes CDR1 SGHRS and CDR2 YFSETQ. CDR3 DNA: TGCGCCAGCAGCTTGACGGAGTCTGGGGCCAACGTCCTGACTTTC. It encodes CASSLTESGANVLTF.

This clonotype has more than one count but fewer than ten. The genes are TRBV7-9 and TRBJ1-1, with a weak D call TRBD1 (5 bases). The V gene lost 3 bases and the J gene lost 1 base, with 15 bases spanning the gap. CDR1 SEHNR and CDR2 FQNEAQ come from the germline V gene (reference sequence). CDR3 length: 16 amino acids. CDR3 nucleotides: TGTGCCAGCAGCTTCGGCCCTTACAGGCCGAACACTGAAGCTTTCTTT. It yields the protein CASSFGPYRPNTEAFF.

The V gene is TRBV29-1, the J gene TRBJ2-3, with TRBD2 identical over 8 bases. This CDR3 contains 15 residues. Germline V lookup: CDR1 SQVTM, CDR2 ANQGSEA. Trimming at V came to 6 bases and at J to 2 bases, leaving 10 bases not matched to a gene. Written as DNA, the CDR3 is TGCAGCGTGACCCCGACTAGCGAGCCCACAGATACGCAGTATTTT. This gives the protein CSVTPTSEPTDTQYF.

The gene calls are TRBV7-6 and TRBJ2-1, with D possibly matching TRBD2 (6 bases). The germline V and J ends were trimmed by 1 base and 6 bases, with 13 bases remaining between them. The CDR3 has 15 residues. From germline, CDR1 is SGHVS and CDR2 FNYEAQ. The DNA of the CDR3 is TGTGCCAGCAGCTTAGGTAGCGGAGGCATCAATGAGCAGTTCTTC. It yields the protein CASSLGSGGINEQFF.

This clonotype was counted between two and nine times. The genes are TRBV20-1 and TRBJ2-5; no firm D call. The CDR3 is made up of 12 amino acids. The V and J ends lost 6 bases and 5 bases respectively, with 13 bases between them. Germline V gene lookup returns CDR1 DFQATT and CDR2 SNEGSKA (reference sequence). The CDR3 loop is CSAASRMETQYF. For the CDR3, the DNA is TGCAGTGCCGCCAGTAGGATGGAGACCCAGTACTTC.

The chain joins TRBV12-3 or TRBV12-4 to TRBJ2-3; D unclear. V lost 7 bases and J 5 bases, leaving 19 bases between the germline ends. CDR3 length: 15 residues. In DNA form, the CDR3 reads TGTGCCAGCACCCAGACCGGGCCTCTCCAAGATACGCAGTATTTT. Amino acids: CASTQTGPLQDTQYF.

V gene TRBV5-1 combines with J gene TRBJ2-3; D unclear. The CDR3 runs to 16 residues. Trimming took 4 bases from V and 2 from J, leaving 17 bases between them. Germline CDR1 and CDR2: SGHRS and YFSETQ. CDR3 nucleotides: TGCGCCAGCAGCCCTCCGGGCCGGCTCTCCACAGATACGCAGTATTTT. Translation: CASSPPGRLSTDTQYF.

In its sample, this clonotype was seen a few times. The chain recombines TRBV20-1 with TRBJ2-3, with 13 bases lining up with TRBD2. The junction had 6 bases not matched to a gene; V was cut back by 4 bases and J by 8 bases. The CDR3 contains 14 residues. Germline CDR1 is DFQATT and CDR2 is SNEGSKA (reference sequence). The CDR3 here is CSANGLAGVVTQYF. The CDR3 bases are TGCAGTGCTAACGGACTAGCGGGAGTGGTTACGCAGTATTTT.

CDR3 in amino acids: CASSLAAREETQYF. CDR3 DNA: TGCGCCAGCAGCTTGGCCGCCCGTGAGGAGACCCAGTACTTC. The chain links TRBV5-1 to TRBJ2-5, with unresolved D. Germline CDR1 reads SGHRS; CDR2 reads YFSETQ. This CDR3 spans 14 amino acids. The ends were cut back, 0 bases at V and 5 bases at J, with 11 bases in the middle.

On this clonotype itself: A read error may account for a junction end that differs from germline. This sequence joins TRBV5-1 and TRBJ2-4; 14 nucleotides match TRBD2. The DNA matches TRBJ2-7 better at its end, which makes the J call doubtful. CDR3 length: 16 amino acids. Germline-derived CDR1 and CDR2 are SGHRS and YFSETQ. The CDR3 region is CASSLGLAGDSYEQYF. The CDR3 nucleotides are TGCGCCAGCAGTTTGGGACTAGCGGGGGACTCCTACGAGCAGTACTTC.

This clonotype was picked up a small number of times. CDR3 sequence: CASSESPPGTWIRKETQYF. The CDR3, as DNA: TGTGCCAGCAGTGAATCCCCCCCCGGGACGTGGATAAGAAAAGAGACCCAGTACTTC. The rearrangement links TRBV2 to TRBJ2-5; D may match TRBD1 or TRBD2 (5 bases each). This CDR3 region has 19 residues. V lost 2 bases to trimming and J lost 3 bases, with 25 bases between them. Germline assignment: CDR1 SNHLY and CDR2 FYNNEI.

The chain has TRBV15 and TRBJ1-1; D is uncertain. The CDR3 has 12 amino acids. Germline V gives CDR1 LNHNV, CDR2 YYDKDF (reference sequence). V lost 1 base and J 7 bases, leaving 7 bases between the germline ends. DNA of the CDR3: TGTGCCACCAGCAGAGTACGGAGTGAAGCTTTCTTT. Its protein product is CATSRVRSEAFF.

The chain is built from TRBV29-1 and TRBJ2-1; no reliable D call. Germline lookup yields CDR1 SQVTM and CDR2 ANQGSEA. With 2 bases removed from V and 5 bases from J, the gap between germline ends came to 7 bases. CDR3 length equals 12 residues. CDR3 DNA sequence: TGCAGCGTTGAACGGTCGGACAATGAGCAGTTCTTC. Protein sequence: CSVERSDNEQFF.